Shown below are 9 T cell receptor beta chains from a single sample sequenced in a study of T-cell reconstitution after alpha-beta-depleted transplantation in children. During its preparation, the TCRbeta library received unique molecular identifiers. One entry per CDR3 protein results from TCRdb running MiXCR on the PCR reads. The top ten clones hold under 30% of a sample with around 420,000 distinct CDR3 sequences, about a sixth of them seen once. Sequenced material: PBMCs, mostly from graft donor cells, taken 360 days after TCRalphabeta/CD19-depleted stem cell transplant. These receptors were taken from a boy in the first two years of life who had a stem cell transplant for Wiskott-Aldrich syndrome, so the T cells may come from the graft donor.

The chain recombines TRBV5-5 with TRBJ2-7; 11 bases are shared with TRBD1. Per the germline V gene, CDR1 is SGHKS and CDR2 is YYEKEE (reference sequence). The CDR3 sequence is 16 residues long. With V trimmed by 5 bases and J by 2 bases, 9 bases remained unmatched. The CDR3 nucleotides read TGTGCCAGCAGGCCGCCGGACAGGGGGCCAACCTACGAGCAGTACTTC. This gives the protein CASRPPDRGPTYEQYF.

Worth noting for this clonotype: The junction and the germline gene differ at one end; a read error may be behind it. The chain uses TRBV24-1 and TRBJ2-1; a possible D gene is TRBD2 (5 bases). Germline V gene lookup returns CDR1 KGHDR and CDR2 SFDVKD. This CDR3 has 14 residues. The CDR3: CATSGHDYPTSTVF. The DNA for the CDR3 is TGTGCCACCAGTGGACACGACTACCCCACATCAACAGTCTTC.

The chain couples TRBV12-3 or TRBV12-4 to TRBJ2-2; the match to TRBD2 covers 7 bases. V trimming: 5 bases; J trimming: 1 base; junction bases outside the gene matches: 7. The CDR3 has 16 residues. CDR3: CASSPILAVNTGELFF. In nucleotides, the CDR3 is TGTGCCAGCAGTCCTATCCTAGCGGTGAACACCGGGGAGCTGTTTTTT.

The chain has TRBV18 and TRBJ2-7, with TRBD2 matching over 11 bases. J gave up 2 bases and V 5 bases, and 2 bases lay outside the gene matches. CDR3 length: 14 residues. Per the germline V gene, CDR1 is KGHSH and CDR2 is LQKENI. CDR3 sequence: CASSTSGSTYEQYF. For the CDR3, the DNA is TGTGCCAGCTCAACTAGCGGGAGTACCTACGAGCAGTACTTC. The full variable domain, its missing parts supplied by reference TRBV18 and TRBJ2-7, is NAGVMQNPRHLVRRRGQEARLRCSPMKGHSHVYWYRQLPEEGLKFMVYLQKENIIDESGMPKERFSAEFPKEGPSILRIQQVVRGDSAAYFCASSTSGSTYEQYFGPGTRLTVT.

This clonotype was counted a few times. The chain employs TRBV5-6 and TRBJ2-1; D gene uncertain. With 0 bases removed from V and 3 bases from J, the gap between germline ends came to 10 bases. The CDR3 covers 15 residues. CDR1 and CDR2 (germline): SGHDT, YYEEEE. The CDR3 sequence is CASSLVFLGYNEQFF. The CDR3 DNA reads TGTGCCAGCAGCTTGGTATTTCTAGGCTACAATGAGCAGTTCTTC. Full variable domain (remainder filled in from reference TRBV5-6 and TRBJ2-1): DAGVTQSPTHLIKTRGQQVTLRCSPKSGHDTVSWYQQALGQGPQFIFQYYEEEERQRGNFPDRFSGHQFPNYSSELNVNALLLGDSALYLCASSLVFLGYNEQFFGPGTRLTVL.

This sequence joins TRBV7-9 and TRBJ2-7; 14 bases are shared with TRBD2. The V and J ends lost 1 base and 3 bases, in that order; junction bases with no gene match: 5. The CDR3 length is 17 residues. Germline-derived CDR1 and CDR2 are SEHNR and FQNEAQ (reference sequence). The CDR3, as DNA: TGTGCCAGCAGCTTAGGAGGGGGACTAGCGGGAGACTACGAGCAGTACTTC. Protein sequence: CASSLGGGLAGDYEQYF.

This clonotype was seen repeatedly, ten times or more. This chain connects TRBV6-1 to TRBJ2-3; D gene unclear. The CDR3 consists of 12 residues. Trimming shortened V by 5 bases and J by 2 bases, and 5 bases separated the two germline ends. CDR1 and CDR2 from the germline V gene are MNHNS and SASEGT. CDR3 in DNA: TGTGCCAGCAGTCATCCCACAGATACGCAGTATTTT. The encoded protein is CASSHPTDTQYF.

This clonotype has only a few counts. The chain carries TRBV20-1 and TRBJ2-1, with 8 positions matching TRBD2. Per germline, CDR1 DFQATT and CDR2 SNEGSKA (reference sequence). The CDR3 runs to 15 residues. The V gene end was trimmed by 1 base and the J gene end by 5 bases; junction bases not matched to a gene: 7. The CDR3 loop is CSARAGTRVDNEQFF. In DNA form, the CDR3 reads TGCAGTGCTAGAGCCGGGACTAGAGTCGACAATGAGCAGTTCTTC.

CDR3 sequence reads: CSGQGRETQYF. Here the CDR3 DNA reads TGCAGCGGACAGGGTCGAGAGACCCAGTACTTC. V usage is TRBV20-1 and J usage is TRBJ2-5, with 8 positions matching TRBD1. Per the germline V gene, CDR1 is DFQATT and CDR2 is SNEGSKA (reference sequence). The CDR3 is 11 residues long.